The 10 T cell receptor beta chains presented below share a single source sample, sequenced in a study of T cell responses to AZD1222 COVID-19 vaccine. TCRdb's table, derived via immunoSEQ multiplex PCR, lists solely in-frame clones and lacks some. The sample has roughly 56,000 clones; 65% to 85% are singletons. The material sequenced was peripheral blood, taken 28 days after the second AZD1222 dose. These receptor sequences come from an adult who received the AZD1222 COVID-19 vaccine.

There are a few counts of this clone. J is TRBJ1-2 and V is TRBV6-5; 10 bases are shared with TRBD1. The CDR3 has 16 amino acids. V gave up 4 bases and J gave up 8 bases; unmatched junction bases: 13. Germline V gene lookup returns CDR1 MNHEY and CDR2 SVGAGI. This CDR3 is CASSSSGTGAGRGYTF. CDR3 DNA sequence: TGTGCCAGCAGTTCCTCAGGGACAGGGGCGGGTAGGGGCTACACCTTC.

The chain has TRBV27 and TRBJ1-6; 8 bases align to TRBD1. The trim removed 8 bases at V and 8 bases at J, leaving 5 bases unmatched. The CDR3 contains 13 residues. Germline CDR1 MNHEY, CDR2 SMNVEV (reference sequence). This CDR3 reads CASGTGGDSPLHF. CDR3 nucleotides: TGTGCCAGCGGCACAGGGGGGGATTCACCCCTCCACTTT.

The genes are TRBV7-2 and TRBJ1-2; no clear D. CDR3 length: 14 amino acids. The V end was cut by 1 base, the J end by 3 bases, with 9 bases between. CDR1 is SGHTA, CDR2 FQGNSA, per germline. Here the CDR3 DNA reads TGTGCCAGCAGCTTAGAAAGCCTTTACTATGGCTACACCTTC. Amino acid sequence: CASSLESLYYGYTF.

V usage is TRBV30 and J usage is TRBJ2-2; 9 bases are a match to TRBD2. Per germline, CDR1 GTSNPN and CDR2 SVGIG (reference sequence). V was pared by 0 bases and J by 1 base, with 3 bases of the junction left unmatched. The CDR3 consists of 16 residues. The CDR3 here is CAWSVVSGGNTGELFF. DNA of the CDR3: TGTGCCTGGAGTGTTGTTAGCGGGGGGAACACCGGGGAGCTGTTTTTT.

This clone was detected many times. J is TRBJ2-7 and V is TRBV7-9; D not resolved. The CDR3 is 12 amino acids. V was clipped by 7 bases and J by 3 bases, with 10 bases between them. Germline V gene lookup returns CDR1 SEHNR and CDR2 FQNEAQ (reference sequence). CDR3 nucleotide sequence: TGTGCCAGCACTCCGTGGGACTACGAGCAGTACTTC. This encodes CASTPWDYEQYF.

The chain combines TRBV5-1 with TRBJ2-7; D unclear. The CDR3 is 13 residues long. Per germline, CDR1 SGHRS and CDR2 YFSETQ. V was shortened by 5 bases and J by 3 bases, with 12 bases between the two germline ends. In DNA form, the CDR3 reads TGCGCCAGCAGTCGCCAGCTGAACTACGAGCAGTACTTC. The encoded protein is CASSRQLNYEQYF. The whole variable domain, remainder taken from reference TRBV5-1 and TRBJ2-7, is KAGVTQTPRYLIKTRGQQVTLSCSPISGHRSVSWYQQTPGQGLQFLFEYFSETQRNKGNFPGRFSGRQFSNSRSEMNVSTLELGDSALYLCASSRQLNYEQYFGPGTRLTVT.

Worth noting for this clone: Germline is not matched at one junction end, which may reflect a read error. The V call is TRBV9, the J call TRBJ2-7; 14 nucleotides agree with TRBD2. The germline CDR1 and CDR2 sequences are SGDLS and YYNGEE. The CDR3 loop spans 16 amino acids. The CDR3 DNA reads TGTGCCAGCAGCACCGGGACTAGCGGGAGCTCCCACGAGCAGTACTTC. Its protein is CASSTGTSGSSHEQYF.

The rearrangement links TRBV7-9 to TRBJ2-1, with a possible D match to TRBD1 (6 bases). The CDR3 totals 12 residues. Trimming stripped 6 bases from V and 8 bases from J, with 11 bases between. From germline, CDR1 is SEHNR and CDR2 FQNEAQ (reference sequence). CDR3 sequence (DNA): TGTGCCAGCAGACCCACAGGGTATGAGCAGTTCTTC. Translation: CASRPTGYEQFF.

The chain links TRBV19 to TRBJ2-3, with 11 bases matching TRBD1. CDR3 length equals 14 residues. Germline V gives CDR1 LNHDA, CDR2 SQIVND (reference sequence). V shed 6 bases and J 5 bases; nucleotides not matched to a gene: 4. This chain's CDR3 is CASRDRGPKDTQYF. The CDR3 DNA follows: TGTGCCAGTAGGGACAGGGGGCCTAAAGATACGCAGTATTTT.

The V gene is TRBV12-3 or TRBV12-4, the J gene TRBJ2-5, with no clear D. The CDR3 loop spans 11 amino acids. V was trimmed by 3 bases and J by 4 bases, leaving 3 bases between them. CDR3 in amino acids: CASSFRETQYF. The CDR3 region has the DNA TGTGCCAGCAGTTTCCGAGAGACCCAGTACTTC.